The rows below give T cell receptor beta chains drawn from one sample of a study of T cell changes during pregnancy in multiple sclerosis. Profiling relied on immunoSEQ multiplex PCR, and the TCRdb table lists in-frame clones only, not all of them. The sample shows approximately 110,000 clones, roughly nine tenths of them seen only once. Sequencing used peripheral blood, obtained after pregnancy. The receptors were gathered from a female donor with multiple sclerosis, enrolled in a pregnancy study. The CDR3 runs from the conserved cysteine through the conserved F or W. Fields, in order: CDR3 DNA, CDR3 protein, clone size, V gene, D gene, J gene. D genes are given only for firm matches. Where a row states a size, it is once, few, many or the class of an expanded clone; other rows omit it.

DNA: TGTGCCTGGAGTGTACTAGGAGGGAACACTGAAGCTTTCTTT
CDR3: CAWSVLGGNTEAFF
size: NA
V: TRBV30
D: NA
J: TRBJ1-1

DNA: TGCGCCAGCAGCTTGCACTCCTACGAGCAGTACTTC
CDR3: CASSLHSYEQYF
size: NA
V: TRBV5-1
D: NA
J: TRBJ2-7

DNA: TGTGCCAGCAGCCAAAGCGGCTACGAGCAGTACTTC
CDR3: CASSQSGYEQYF
size: NA
V: TRBV14
D: NA
J: TRBJ2-7

DNA: TGTGCCAGCAGTGAAGGAGGAATCACAGATACGCAGTATTTT
CDR3: CASSEGGITDTQYF
size: NA
V: TRBV2
D: NA
J: TRBJ2-3

DNA: TGTGCCAGCAGTCCGTCTATGGGGGGACTCTCCTACGAGCAGTACTTC
CDR3: CASSPSMGGLSYEQYF
size: NA
V: TRBV27
D: NA
J: TRBJ2-7

DNA: TGTGCCAGCAGCCCCGAAGCGGTCCACTCCTACGAGCAGTACTTC
CDR3: CASSPEAVHSYEQYF
size: NA
V: TRBV5-4
D: NA
J: TRBJ2-7

DNA: TGTGCCAGCAGCTTGCAGGGTGACTATGGCTACACCTTC
CDR3: CASSLQGDYGYTF
size: NA
V: TRBV5-5
D: NA
J: TRBJ1-2

DNA: TGTGCCAGCAGGGAACAGGGCCCGAGCACTGAAGCTTTCTTT
CDR3: CASREQGPSTEAFF
size: NA
V: TRBV2
D: NA
J: TRBJ1-1

DNA: TGTGCCAGCAGCGTGACTAGCGGGGGTGATGAGCAGTTCTTC
CDR3: CASSVTSGGDEQFF
size: NA
V: TRBV9
D: TRBD2
J: TRBJ2-1

DNA: TGCGCCAGCAGCCCCTCTTCAGCGACCTACGAGCAGTACTTC
CDR3: CASSPSSATYEQYF
size: NA
V: TRBV5-1
D: NA
J: TRBJ2-7

DNA: TGTGCCAGCAGTTTTCTTAACTATGGCTACACCTTC
CDR3: CASSFLNYGYTF
size: NA
V: TRBV28
D: NA
J: TRBJ1-2

DNA: TGTGCCAGCAGGCGGACAGCACTTCCCTACGAGCAGTACTTC
CDR3: CASRRTALPYEQYF
size: NA
V: TRBV21-1
D: NA
J: TRBJ2-7

DNA: TGCGCCAGCAGCCTTTTAGACTGGAACACTGAAGCTTTCTTT
CDR3: CASSLLDWNTEAFF
size: once
V: TRBV4-1
D: NA
J: TRBJ1-1

DNA: TGTGCCAGCAGCTTAGTCGGGACTAGCGGGGCCCCGGGTACGCAGTATTTT
CDR3: CASSLVGTSGAPGTQYF
size: NA
V: TRBV7-2
D: TRBD2
J: TRBJ2-3

DNA: TGTGCCAGCATCGACGGGGGCACAGATACGCAGTATTTT
CDR3: CASIDGGTDTQYF
size: NA
V: TRBV6-6
D: NA
J: TRBJ2-3

DNA: TGTGCCAGCAGTCTGGGGGACAGGGTGATCGCAGATACGCAGTATTTT
CDR3: CASSLGDRVIADTQYF
size: NA
V: TRBV27
D: TRBD1
J: TRBJ2-3

DNA: TGTGCCACCACAGGGGCCACTGAAGCTTTCTTT
CDR3: CATTGATEAFF
size: NA
V: TRBV2
D: TRBD1
J: TRBJ1-1

DNA: TGTGCCAGCACCAAACAGGGTGAGCCTGAAGCTTTCTTT
CDR3: CASTKQGEPEAFF
size: NA
V: TRBV7-9
D: NA
J: TRBJ1-1

DNA: TGTGCCAGCAGTGAACGGTTGGGGACAGAAGCTTTCTTT
CDR3: CASSERLGTEAFF
size: NA
V: TRBV6-1
D: NA
J: TRBJ1-1

DNA: TGCGCCAGCAATCTCGGCGGGACAGGTGGCAATGAGCAGTTCTTC
CDR3: CASNLGGTGGNEQFF
size: NA
V: TRBV5-1
D: TRBD1
J: TRBJ2-1

DNA: TGTGCCACCAGCAGAGGAGGAAACACCGGGGAGCTGTTTTTT
CDR3: CATSRGGNTGELFF
size: NA
V: TRBV15
D: NA
J: TRBJ2-2

DNA: TGTGCCAGCAGTCTGACAGGGAACACTGAAGCTTTCTTT
CDR3: CASSLTGNTEAFF
size: NA
V: TRBV27
D: NA
J: TRBJ1-1